This T cell receptor beta chain is drawn from a study of shared clonotypes between healthy human individuals (dated by TCRdb to between 2020 and 2021). A note on the overall study: The cohort included three men and a couple of women between 18 and 49 years of age. For each donor, CD4 naive and CD4 memory were each given three plates, CD8 naive was given two plates, and CD8 memory was given one plate. To estimate repertoire size and how much clonotype sharing occurs between individuals, the study deeply sequenced the blood TCR repertoires of five healthy adults. To increase sequencing depth and limit assay-specific biases, different laboratories used diverse techniques to prepare libraries and sequence TCR repertoires. Each donor's leukapheresis produced roughly between about 0.9 and 9.5 billion PBMCs. What the work shows at the level of the full study, not this receptor alone: Even with the large sequencing depth, rarefaction of the sorted-subset datasets indicated that sequencing was incomplete. The genetic and exposure-history diversity represented was limited by the small number of donors. Across a few donors, roughly 5.1% of naive CD4, approximately 3.6% of naive CD8, 2% to 2.5% of memory CD4, and roughly 0.4% of memory CD8 clonotypes were shared. Clonotypes shared by all four sorted-subset donors showed higher generation probabilities than non-shared clonotypes. Naive subsets generally had larger estimated clonotype richness than memory subsets did. Sampling was limited to blood, and TCR repertoires in tissue likely differ from TCR repertoires in blood. Pairwise subsampling led to the expectation that sequencing depth would affect the degree of clonotype sharing among donors.

Using the deep immunoSEQ assay, TCR CDR3 regions were amplified from genomic DNA by multiplex PCR. Extracted genomic DNA from each cell subset was distributed evenly across all wells of several immunoSEQ 96-well plates, and each plate was treated as a replicate. For sorted subsets, 200 to 250 ng of genomic DNA, equivalent to some 33,000 T cell genomes, went into each replicate PCR. Purified libraries were measured with a Qubit 3.0 fluorometer, size-checked on a Bioanalyzer 2100, and measured again with the KAPA Library Quantification kit. Every immunoSEQ 96-well plate was sequenced on a separate single-read 150-cycle Illumina NextSeq 550 flow cell. Regarding the original processing steps: Because the immunoSEQ output held only junctional sequences and lacked quality scores, the filtering could not match the filtering applied to full-length reads. Sequences were annotated with PyIR, a Python wrapper for IgBLAST v1.9, and V/J genes and CDR3 were assigned using IMGT germline references. Reads with weak V/J assignments (E-value above 1e-6), missing CDR3, stop codons, out-of-frame junctions, or ambiguous translated residues were removed. V3J clonotypes were defined by identical inferred V gene, J gene, and CDR3 amino acid sequence. To compute the percentage overlap between repertoires, the number of shared unique clonotypes was divided by the size of the smaller repertoire. Three approaches were used to assess repertoire richness: RTK rarefaction, the Chao1 estimator, and Recon v2.1 estimates of unobserved clonotypes. OLGA was used to compute generation probabilities for all TCRbeta clonotypes that the gDNA method yielded from a handful of donors. TCRdb holds this immuneACCESS table with in-frame rearrangements only. Some clones are missing; in checked studies, unresolved V genes explain under half, and the rest has no known cause. The D gene and trimming were derived from the DNA, and the V and J assignments and clone size from that table. The sample yields around 2.1 million clones; 85% to 95% were counted once. Of the sample, over 1.5% falls within the top ten clones.

For the CD8 naive samples, CD45RO-negative cells were positively selected for CCR7, yielding a CD45RA+CCR7+ population from which TemRA cells were excluded. The donors were healthy, HIV-negative adults with no recently reported acute infections or vaccinations. Every donor was a Caucasian adult residing in Nashville, Tennessee, USA. After blood collection by leukapheresis, PBMCs were isolated using Ficoll-Histopaque density gradient centrifugation and then cryopreserved in the vapor phase of liquid nitrogen. Analytical flow cytometry was used to check the purity and quantity of each magnetically sorted T cell population. Genomic DNA was isolated from each sorted fraction and quantified by UV absorbance on a Nanodrop 2000c. Comment on this clone: It has no known antigen specificity. Base-call qualities are not available, and no considerably larger clone is one nucleotide away.

Including the terminal cysteine and phenylalanine, the CDR3 comprises 17 residues. Left in the record is the CDR3 DNA by itself, 51 bases read in frame from the first base. V is trimmed back by 0 bases and J by 0 bases, and the junction contains 8 bases that no gene match accounts for. CDR1 KGHSY and CDR2 FQNENV are derived from the germline V gene. This receptor was taken from a man younger than 35 in good health. Some clones in this sample may be carry-over from other donors' samples. The chain links TRBV16 with TRBJ2-7, with 7 bases aligning to TRBD2. The sample comprised naive CD8+ T cells from PBMCs. This sample's cell subset or site label indicates: CD45RA+CCR7+. Here is the DNA: TGTGCCAGCAGCCAATCGGGAGGGACCGAGGACTCCTACGAGCAGTACTTC. This yields the protein CASSQSGGTEDSYEQYF.